Below, 12 T cell receptor beta chains from the same sample are listed, as sequenced in a study of OX40 agonist ivuxolimab in advanced cancers. This table comes from immunoSEQ multiplex PCR, and its TCRdb copy is limited to in-frame clones, with some not included. The table records 45,000 to 60,000 clones, about 90% of them present only once. The input for sequencing was CD4+ or CD8+ T cells sorted from blood, taken in a trial of the OX40 agonist ivuxolimab. The receptors come from an adult with an advanced solid tumor such as melanoma, head and neck, liver or kidney cancer.

This chain uses TRBV7-6 with TRBJ2-3; the match to TRBD2 covers 11 bases. The CDR3 is 18 residues long. After removal of 5 bases from V and 2 bases from J, the junction contained 12 bases not matched to a gene. Germline CDR1 is SGHVS and CDR2 is FNYEAQ. CDR3 sequence (DNA): TGTGCCAGCAGCAACCCGACTAGCGGGAATGAGGACACAGATACGCAGTATTTT. Its translation: CASSNPTSGNEDTDTQYF. Using reference TRBV7-6 and TRBJ2-3 for the parts outside the CDR3, the full variable domain is GAGVSQSPRYKVTKRGQDVALRCDPISGHVSLYWYRQALGQGPEFLTYFNYEAQQDKSGLPNDRFSAERPEGSISTLTIQRTEQRDSAMYRCASSNPTSGNEDTDTQYFGPGTRLTVL.

This sequence joins TRBV9 and TRBJ2-2; 9 bases map to TRBD2. CDR1 SGDLS and CDR2 YYNGEE come from the germline V gene. The CDR3 loop spans 16 amino acids. The V and J ends lost 4 bases and 6 bases, in that order; junction bases with no gene match: 10. The CDR3 spells CASSQALLAGPGELFF. The CDR3, as DNA: TGTGCCAGCAGCCAGGCGTTACTAGCGGGCCCCGGGGAGCTGTTTTTT. The full variable domain, with the rest looked up from reference TRBV9 and TRBJ2-2, is DSGVTQTPKHLITATGQRVTLRCSPRSGDLSVYWYQQSLDQGLQFLIQYYNGEERAKGNILERFSAQQFPDLHSELNLSSLELGDSALYFCASSQALLAGPGELFFGEGSRLTVL.

V usage is TRBV11-2 and J usage is TRBJ2-2, with 12 bases that match TRBD2. This CDR3 has 15 residues. Germline CDR1 and CDR2: SGHAT and FQNNGV. V dropped 6 bases and J dropped 6; count of bases not matched to a gene: 5. In DNA form, the CDR3 reads TGTGCCAGCAGGTTACTAGCGGGAGGTCCCGGGGAGCTGTTTTTT. It yields the protein CASRLLAGGPGELFF.

In DNA, the CDR3 is TGTGCCAGCAGCTTAAGCTCCAGGTCCCTCTACGAGCAGTACTTC. Protein product: CASSLSSRSLYEQYF. The chain joins TRBV11-2 to TRBJ2-7; D gene uncertain. V was trimmed by 2 bases and J by 3 bases, leaving 14 bases between them. Germline CDR1 and CDR2: SGHAT and FQNNGV. The CDR3 totals 15 residues.

The chain joins TRBV4-3 to TRBJ2-1; 10 bases match TRBD2. The J segment lost 7 bases and the V segment lost 1 base, leaving 7 bases of the junction unmatched. This CDR3 has 16 residues. From germline, CDR1 is LGHNA and CDR2 YSLEER. CDR3 nucleotides: TGCGCCAGCAGCCAAGGAAGCGGGAGGGCCGGGAATGAGCAGTTCTTC. Translated: CASSQGSGRAGNEQFF.

This chain joins TRBV19 and TRBJ2-7, with TRBD1 identical over 9 bases. Germline V lookup: CDR1 LNHDA, CDR2 SQIVND (reference sequence). V lost 5 bases and J lost 0; bases outside the gene matches: 5. The CDR3 has 15 residues. CDR3 region: CASSGGTGSSYEQYF. The CDR3, as DNA: TGTGCCAGTAGTGGAGGGACAGGGAGCTCCTACGAGCAGTACTTC. The entire variable domain, with the rest obtained from reference TRBV19 and TRBJ2-7, is as follows: DGGITQSPKYLFRKEGQNVTLSCEQNLNHDAMYWYRQDPGQGLRLIYYSQIVNDFQKGDIAEGYSVSREKKESFPLTVTSAQKNPTAFYLCASSGGTGSSYEQYFGPGTRLTVT.

This clone was recorded only once. The chain carries TRBV6-5 and TRBJ1-2, with a possible D match to TRBD1 (5 bases). There are 14 residues in the CDR3. Germline assignment: CDR1 MNHEY and CDR2 SVGAGI. With 2 bases removed from V and 4 bases from J, the gap between germline ends came to 11 bases. The CDR3 DNA sequence: TGTGCCAGCAGTTACGACAGAAATCTCTATGGCTACACCTTC. Amino acids: CASSYDRNLYGYTF.

This chain uses TRBV6-6 with TRBJ2-7; tentatively, D is TRBD1 or TRBD2 (5 bases each). This CDR3 is built from 14 residues. The V gene lost 6 bases and the J gene lost 5 bases, with 17 bases spanning the gap. Germline CDR1 reads MNHNY; CDR2 reads SVGAGI (reference sequence). The chain's CDR3 is CASSSYGLGDEQYF. The CDR3 DNA reads TGTGCCAGCAGCTCTTACGGTTTGGGGGACGAGCAGTACTTC.

The chain is built from TRBV19 and TRBJ2-7, with a possible D match to TRBD2 (6 bases). The V end was cut by 1 base, the J end by 2 bases, with 6 bases between. The length of the CDR3 is 13 residues. Looked up from germline, CDR1 is LNHDA and CDR2 is SQIVND (reference sequence). Here the CDR3 reads CASSIGTTYEQYF. The CDR3 DNA reads TGTGCCAGTAGTATAGGGACTACCTACGAGCAGTACTTC.

The gene calls are TRBV28 and TRBJ1-3; a possible D gene is TRBD1 (6 bases). Trimming shortened V by 3 bases and J by 0 bases, and 27 bases separated the two germline ends. CDR1 and CDR2 from the germline V gene are MDHEN and SYDVKM. The CDR3 is 21 residues long. CDR3 DNA sequence: TGTGCCAGCAGTTTGACCCCGGGACAAATCAATTCTCGCTCCTCTGGAAACACCATATATTTT. Residues: CASSLTPGQINSRSSGNTIYF. Full variable domain (rest looked up from reference TRBV28 and TRBJ1-3): DVKVTQSSRYLVKRTGEKVFLECVQDMDHENMFWYRQDPGLGLRLIYFSYDVKMKEKGDIPEGYSVSREKKERFSLILESASTNQTSMYLCASSLTPGQINSRSSGNTIYFGEGSWLTVV.

The CDR3 DNA follows: TGTGCCAGCACGAATCAGAAGGTAGCGGGAGCGGAAGACATTCAGTACTTC. Translation gives CASTNQKVAGAEDIQYF. This chain connects TRBV28 to TRBJ2-4; 9 bases are a match to TRBD2. Trimming removed 7 bases from V and 8 bases from J; junction bases left unmatched: 18. CDR3 size: 17 residues. Germline values: CDR1 MDHEN, CDR2 SYDVKM.

The CDR3 DNA sequence: TGTGCCAGCAGCCCTAGAGCGGACGCCTACCCCGGCCGCTCTGGGGCCAACGTCCTGACTTTC. It encodes CASSPRADAYPGRSGANVLTF. V gene TRBV7-3 combines with J gene TRBJ2-6, with D perhaps TRBD2 (5 bases). The CDR3 is made up of 21 amino acids. The germline V gene has CDR1 SGHTA and CDR2 FQGTGA. Deletions cut 5 bases from V and 0 bases from J, with 26 bases between.